These T cell receptor beta chains were read from a single sample in a study of T cells in Graves' hyperthyroidism and ophthalmopathy. One entry per CDR3 protein, called by TCRdb with MiXCR from the multiplex PCR reads. The sample lists 200,000 to 250,000 distinct CDR3 sequences, about 16% occurring once. The source material was blood. All receptors derive from a man in his forties with Graves' hyperthyroidism. Both conserved end residues are part of each CDR3. D genes are given only for firm matches. Clone size is not always given. Where it is, it says once, few, many or a class for expanded clones.

d_call j_call v_call clone_size cdr3_aa cdr3_nt
NA TRBJ2-5 TRBV28 many CASSYRGRTVTQYF TGTGCCAGCAGTTACCGGGGTCGGACGGTGACCCAGTACTTC
TRBD2 TRBJ2-3 TRBV7-9 many CASSPHGSGGADTQYF TGTGCCAGCAGCCCGCACGGTAGCGGGGGCGCAGATACGCAGTATTTT
TRBD1 TRBJ2-3 TRBV9 NA CASSRQGRTDTQYF TGTGCCAGCAGTAGACAGGGGCGTACAGATACGCAGTATTTT
NA TRBJ1-1 TRBV11-2 many CASSLTEGHEAFF TGTGCCAGCAGCTTAACAGAAGGCCATGAAGCTTTCTTT
TRBD1 TRBJ1-5 TRBV29-1 few CSVVTGGTNQPQHF TGCAGCGTTGTGACAGGGGGTACCAATCAGCCCCAGCATTTT
NA TRBJ1-5 TRBV5-1 many CASSLGEVPGQPQHF TGCGCCAGCAGCTTGGGGGAGGTCCCCGGCCAGCCCCAGCATTTT
NA TRBJ1-5 TRBV5-1 many CASSLAGGSLLPQHF TGCGCCAGCAGCTTGGCCGGGGGGTCTCTACTGCCCCAGCATTTT
NA TRBJ2-7 TRBV7-8 many CASSFGRGYEQYF TGTGCCAGCAGCTTTGGCAGGGGCTACGAGCAGTACTTC
TRBD1 TRBJ2-3 TRBV5-5 NA CASRGTATSTDTQYF TGTGCCAGCAGGGGGACAGCGACTAGCACAGATACGCAGTATTTT
NA TRBJ1-6 TRBV19 NA CASSIPGARSPLHF TGTGCCAGTAGTATTCCGGGGGCGCGTTCACCCCTCCACTTT
NA TRBJ1-5 TRBV15 NA CATSRDLDTTTSPQHF TGTGCCACCAGCAGAGATCTGGACACAACGACATCGCCCCAGCATTTT
NA TRBJ2-5 TRBV7-3 many CASSLSREQETQYF TGTGCCAGCAGCTTAAGCAGGGAACAAGAGACCCAGTACTTC
TRBD1 TRBJ2-1 TRBV27 NA CASNPPTGTSSYNEQFF TGTGCCAGCAATCCCCCGACAGGGACGAGCTCCTACAATGAGCAGTTCTTC
NA TRBJ2-7 TRBV5-5 NA CASSSTRGSYEQYF TGTGCCAGCAGCTCAACCCGGGGGTCCTACGAGCAGTACTTC
TRBD1 TRBJ1-2 TRBV7-9 once CASSLGRDREPTIGNYGYTF TGTGCCAGCAGCTTAGGTCGGGACAGGGAACCTACCATTGGTAACTATGGCTACACCTTC
TRBD1 TRBJ2-1 TRBV3-1 many CASRGTGGFDEQFF TGTGCCAGCAGGGGGACAGGGGGCTTCGATGAGCAGTTCTTC
NA TRBJ2-1 TRBV6-1 NA CASRVRGATYNEQFF TGTGCCAGCCGGGTTCGCGGCGCTACCTACAATGAGCAGTTCTTC
NA TRBJ2-7 TRBV6-1 NA CASSEKWEFYEQYF TGTGCCAGCAGTGAAAAATGGGAGTTCTACGAGCAGTACTTC
NA TRBJ2-5 TRBV20-1 many CSAVPTREQETQYF TGCAGTGCTGTGCCAACAAGGGAACAAGAGACCCAGTACTTC
TRBD1 TRBJ2-1 TRBV20-1 few CSASPGQLLNEQFF TGCAGTGCTAGTCCGGGACAGCTGCTCAATGAGCAGTTCTTC
TRBD2 TRBJ2-1 TRBV7-9 many CASSRRLAGYEQFF TGTGCCAGCAGTCGCCGGCTAGCGGGGTATGAGCAGTTCTTC
TRBD2 TRBJ2-3 TRBV20-1 many CSASTSGRLTDTQYF TGCAGTGCTAGTACTAGCGGGCGCTTAACAGATACGCAGTATTTT
NA TRBJ2-5 TRBV5-1 many CASNDPGVRETQYF TGCGCCAGCAACGATCCCGGGGTACGAGAGACCCAGTACTTC
TRBD2 TRBJ2-3 TRBV12-3/TRBV12-4 many CASSFQRGSDTQYF TGTGCCAGCAGTTTCCAGCGGGGGAGTGATACGCAGTATTTT
TRBD1 TRBJ2-3 TRBV28 many CASSYNRGSSTDTQYF TGTGCCAGCAGTTATAACAGGGGCTCTAGCACAGATACGCAGTATTTT
TRBD1 TRBJ1-2 TRBV29-1 few CSAGLEGAYGYTF TGCAGCGCTGGGTTAGAGGGGGCTTATGGCTACACCTTC
NA TRBJ1-2 TRBV5-4 NA CASSLDPSGEGYTF TGTGCCAGCAGCTTGGACCCCAGTGGGGAAGGCTACACCTTC
TRBD2 TRBJ2-1 TRBV12-3/TRBV12-4 many CASSLVLSRGGSNEQFF TGTGCCAGCAGTTTAGTCCTCTCTCGCGGGGGGTCCAATGAGCAGTTCTTC
TRBD2 TRBJ2-1 TRBV6-2/TRBV6-3 many CASSYSSGGTYNEQFF TGTGCCAGCAGTTACTCGTCGGGGGGAACTTACAATGAGCAGTTCTTC
TRBD1 TRBJ2-7 TRBV27 many CASSLTGAYEQYF TGTGCCAGCAGCCTGACAGGGGCGTACGAGCAGTACTTC
NA TRBJ2-2 TRBV6-4 NA CASSDSFTGELFF TGTGCCAGCAGTGACTCTTTCACCGGGGAGCTGTTTTTT
TRBD1 TRBJ1-6 TRBV18 many CASSRTGSSYNSPLHF TGTGCCAGCTCACGGACAGGGAGCTCCTATAATTCACCCCTCCACTTT
NA TRBJ1-1 TRBV30 many CAWSVSFGTEAFF TGTGCCTGGAGTGTAAGCTTTGGAACTGAAGCTTTCTTT
NA TRBJ1-2 TRBV7-2 many CASSLGGGANYGYTF TGTGCCAGCAGCTTAGGGGGGGGAGCTAACTATGGCTACACCTTC
TRBD2 TRBJ2-3 TRBV7-3 NA CASSPTSGLAQATDTQYF TGTGCCAGCAGCCCCACCTCCGGACTAGCGCAGGCCACAGATACGCAGTATTTT
NA TRBJ1-1 TRBV2 many CASSDLTVNTEAFF TGTGCCAGCAGTGACCTGACGGTGAACACTGAAGCTTTCTTT
NA TRBJ2-2 TRBV7-9 many CASSRMGNTGELFF TGTGCCAGCAGCCGGATGGGGAACACCGGGGAGCTGTTTTTT
NA TRBJ2-5 TRBV9 NA CASSVVGNYQETQYF TGTGCCAGCAGCGTAGTAGGAAATTATCAAGAGACCCAGTACTTC
TRBD1 TRBJ2-7 TRBV7-2 many CASRTGTVPYEQYF TGTGCCAGCAGAACCGGGACAGTTCCCTACGAGCAGTACTTC
NA TRBJ1-6 TRBV28 many CASSLQGLNNSPLHF TGTGCCAGCAGTTTACAGGGGCTGAATAATTCACCCCTCCACTTT
NA TRBJ1-1 TRBV7-9 NA CASSLAWGNTEAFF TGTGCCAGCAGCTTAGCGTGGGGGAACACTGAAGCTTTCTTT
TRBD2 TRBJ2-2 TRBV2 NA CASSPSLAGTGELLF TGTGCCAGCAGTCCCTCTTTAGCGGGCACCGGGGAGCTGCTTTTT
TRBD1 TRBJ2-2 TRBV20-1 many CSARDPATGATGELFF TGCAGTGCTAGGGACCCGGCGACAGGGGCCACCGGGGAGCTGTTTTTT
NA TRBJ1-1 TRBV10-1 many CASSESQGQGAEAFF TGCGCCAGCAGTGAGTCCCAGGGGCAGGGAGCTGAAGCTTTCTTT
NA TRBJ1-5 TRBV5-6 many CASSHGQSNQPQHF TGTGCCAGCAGCCACGGACAATCCAATCAGCCCCAGCATTTT
TRBD2 TRBJ2-5 TRBV7-2 many CASSFSGAETQYF TGTGCCAGCAGCTTTAGCGGGGCAGAGACCCAGTACTTC
NA TRBJ1-2 TRBV29-1 NA CSVRDGMGYGYTF TGCAGCGTTCGGGACGGAATGGGGTATGGCTACACCTTC
NA TRBJ2-2 TRBV3-1 many CASSQHSTGELFF TGTGCCAGCAGCCAACATAGCACCGGGGAGCTGTTTTTT
NA TRBJ1-6 TRBV15 few CATSRGVGYNSPLHF TGTGCCACCAGCAGAGGTGTGGGCTATAATTCACCCCTCCACTTT
NA TRBJ2-7 TRBV18 few CASSLAYYEQYF TGTGCCAGCTCCTTGGCCTATTACGAGCAGTACTTC
NA TRBJ2-7 TRBV2 many CASRFSYEQYF TGTGCCAGCAGGTTCTCCTACGAGCAGTACTTC
NA TRBJ2-3 TRBV12-3/TRBV12-4 NA CASSLRASATDTQYF TGTGCCAGCAGTTTAAGGGCTAGCGCCACAGATACGCAGTATTTT
NA TRBJ1-2 TRBV6-1 many CASSTGQSWAGYTF TGTGCCAGCAGCACCGGACAGTCTTGGGCTGGCTACACCTTC
NA TRBJ1-6 TRBV28 many CASSLIGRGAYNSPLHF TGTGCCAGCAGTTTAATTGGCAGGGGTGCCTATAATTCACCCCTCCACTTT